This TCR beta chain was captured in a study of PD-1 blockade in classical Hodgkin lymphoma. Study results and caveats: Differences between repertoires have undefined causes, possibly disease activity or prior therapy.

Details on this clone: What it recognizes is unknown.

V lost 5 bases, J lost 5 bases, and 11 bases lay in between. This CDR3 spans 13 amino acids. Germline values: CDR1 SGHVS, CDR2 FQNEAQ. Profiling relied on immunoSEQ multiplex PCR, and the TCRdb table lists in-frame clones only, not all of them. The table includes roughly 20,000 clones, around 70% detected once. Indicated time point: cycle 4 day 1 (C4D1), after around six weeks of nivolumab. All trial patients relapsed after autologous stem cell transplantation. Magnetic negative selection of thawed PBMCs was the method by which CD4+ T cells were purified. Progressive disease, partial response or complete response was each patient's best response.

This receptor was taken from a human donor with classical Hodgkin lymphoma. The chain is built from TRBV7-8 and TRBJ2-3, with a tentative D call TRBD1 (5 bases). Material: CD4+ T cells from blood, obtained before the fourth cycle of nivolumab. CDR3 in amino acids: CASSRFQGDTQYF. For the CDR3, the DNA is TGTGCCAGCAGCCGGTTTCAGGGAGATACGCAGTATTTT.